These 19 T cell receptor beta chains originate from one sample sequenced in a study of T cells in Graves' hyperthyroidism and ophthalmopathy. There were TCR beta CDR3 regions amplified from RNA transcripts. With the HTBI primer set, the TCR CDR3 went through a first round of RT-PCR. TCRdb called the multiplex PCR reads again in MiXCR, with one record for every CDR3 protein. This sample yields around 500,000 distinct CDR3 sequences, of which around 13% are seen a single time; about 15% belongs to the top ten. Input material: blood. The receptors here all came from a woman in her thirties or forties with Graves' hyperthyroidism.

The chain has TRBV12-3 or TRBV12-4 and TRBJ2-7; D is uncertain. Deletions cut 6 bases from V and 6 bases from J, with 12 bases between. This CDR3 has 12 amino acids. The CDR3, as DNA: TGTGCCAGCAGGGGGTTAGGCTCCGAGCAGTACTTC. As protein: CASRGLGSEQYF.

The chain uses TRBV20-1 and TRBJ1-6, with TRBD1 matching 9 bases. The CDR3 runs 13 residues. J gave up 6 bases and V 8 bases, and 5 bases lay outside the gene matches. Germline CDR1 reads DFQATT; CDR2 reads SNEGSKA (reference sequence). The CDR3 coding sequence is TGCAGTATACAGGGGGCGGTTAATTCACCCCTCCACTTT. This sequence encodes CSIQGAVNSPLHF.

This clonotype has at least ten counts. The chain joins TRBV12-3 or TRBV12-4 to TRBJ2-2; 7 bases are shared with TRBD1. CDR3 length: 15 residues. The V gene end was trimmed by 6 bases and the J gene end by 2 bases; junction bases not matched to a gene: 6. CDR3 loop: CASSQNRGNTGELFF. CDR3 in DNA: TGTGCCAGCAGCCAGAACAGGGGCAACACCGGGGAGCTGTTTTTT.

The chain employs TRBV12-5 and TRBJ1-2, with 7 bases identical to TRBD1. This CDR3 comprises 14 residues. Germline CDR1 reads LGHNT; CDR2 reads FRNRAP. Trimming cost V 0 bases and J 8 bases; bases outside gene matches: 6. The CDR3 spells CASGLVQGQNGYTF. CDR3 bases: TGTGCTAGTGGTTTGGTACAGGGACAGAACGGCTACACCTTC. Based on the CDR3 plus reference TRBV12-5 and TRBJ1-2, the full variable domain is DARVTQTPRHKVTEMGQEVTMRCQPILGHNTVFWYRQTMMQGLELLAYFRNRAPLDDSGMPKDRFSAEMPDATLATLKIQPSEPRDSAVYFCASGLVQGQNGYTFGSGTRLTVV.

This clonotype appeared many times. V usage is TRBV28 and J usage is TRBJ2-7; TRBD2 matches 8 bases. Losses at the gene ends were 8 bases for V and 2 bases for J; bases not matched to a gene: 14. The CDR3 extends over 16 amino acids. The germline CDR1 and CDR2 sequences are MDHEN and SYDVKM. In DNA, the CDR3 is TGTGCCAGCGCTCTTGCACCCGGGACTAGGGCCTACGAGCAGTACTTC. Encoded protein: CASALAPGTRAYEQYF.

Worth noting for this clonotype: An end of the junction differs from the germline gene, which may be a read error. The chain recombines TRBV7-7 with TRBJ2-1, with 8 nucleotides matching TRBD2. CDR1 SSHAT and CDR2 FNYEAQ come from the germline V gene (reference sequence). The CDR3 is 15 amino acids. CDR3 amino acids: CASSLSSGIIDEQFF. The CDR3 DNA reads TGTGCTAGCAGCTTAAGTAGCGGGATAATCGATGAGCAGTTCTTC.

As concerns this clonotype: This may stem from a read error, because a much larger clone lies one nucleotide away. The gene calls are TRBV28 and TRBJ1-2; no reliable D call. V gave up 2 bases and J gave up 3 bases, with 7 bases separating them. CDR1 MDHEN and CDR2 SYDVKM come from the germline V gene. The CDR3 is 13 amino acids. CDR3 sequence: CASSLSWDYGYTF. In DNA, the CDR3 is TGTGCCAGCAGTTTAAGCTGGGACTATGGCTACACCTTC.

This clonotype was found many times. The chain's CDR3 is CASSAGTDTQYF. CDR3 DNA: TGTGCCAGCAGTGCAGGCACAGATACGCAGTATTTT. The chain uses TRBV28 and TRBJ2-3; D gene ambiguous. Germline loops: CDR1 MDHEN, CDR2 SYDVKM. V was cut by 5 bases and J by 1 base, with 4 bases left in between. The CDR3 length is 12 residues.

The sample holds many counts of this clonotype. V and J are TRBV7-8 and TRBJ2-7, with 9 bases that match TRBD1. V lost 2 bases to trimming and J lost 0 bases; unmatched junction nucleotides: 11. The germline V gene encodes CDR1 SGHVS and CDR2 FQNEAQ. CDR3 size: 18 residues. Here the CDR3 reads CASSLRAGTGPFSYEQYF. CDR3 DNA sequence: TGTGCCAGCAGCTTAAGAGCGGGGACAGGGCCCTTCTCCTACGAGCAGTACTTC.

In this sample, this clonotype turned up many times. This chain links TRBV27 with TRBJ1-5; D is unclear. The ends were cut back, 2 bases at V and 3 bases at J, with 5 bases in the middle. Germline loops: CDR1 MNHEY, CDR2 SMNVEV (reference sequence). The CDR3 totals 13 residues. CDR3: CASSLDTNQPQHF. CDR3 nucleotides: TGTGCCAGCAGTTTAGACACCAATCAGCCCCAGCATTTT.

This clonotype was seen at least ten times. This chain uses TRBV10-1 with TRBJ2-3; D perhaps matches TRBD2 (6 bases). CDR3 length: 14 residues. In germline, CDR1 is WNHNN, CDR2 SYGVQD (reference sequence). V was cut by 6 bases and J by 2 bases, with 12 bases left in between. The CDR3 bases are TGCGCCAGCAGGCGGGAAGGAAACACAGATACGCAGTATTTT. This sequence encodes CASRREGNTDTQYF.

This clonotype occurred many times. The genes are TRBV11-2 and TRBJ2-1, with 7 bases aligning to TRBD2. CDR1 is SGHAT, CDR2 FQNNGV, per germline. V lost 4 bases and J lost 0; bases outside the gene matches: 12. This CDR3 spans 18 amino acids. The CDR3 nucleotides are TGTGCCAGCAGCTGGACGAGCGGGAACCTGCACTCCTACAATGAGCAGTTCTTC. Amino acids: CASSWTSGNLHSYNEQFF.

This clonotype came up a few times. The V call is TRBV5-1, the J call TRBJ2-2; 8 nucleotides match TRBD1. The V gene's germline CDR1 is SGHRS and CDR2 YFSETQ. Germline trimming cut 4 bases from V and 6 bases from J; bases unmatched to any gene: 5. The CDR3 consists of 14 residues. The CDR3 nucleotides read TGCGCCAGCAGCCCCCGGACAGGGTCCGGGGAGCTGTTTTTT. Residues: CASSPRTGSGELFF.

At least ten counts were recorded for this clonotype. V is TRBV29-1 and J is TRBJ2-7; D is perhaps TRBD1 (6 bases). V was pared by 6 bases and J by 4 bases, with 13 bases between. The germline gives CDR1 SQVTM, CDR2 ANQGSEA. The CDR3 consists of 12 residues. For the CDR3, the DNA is TGCAGCGTCGGACAGAACCAATACGAGCAGTACTTC. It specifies CSVGQNQYEQYF.

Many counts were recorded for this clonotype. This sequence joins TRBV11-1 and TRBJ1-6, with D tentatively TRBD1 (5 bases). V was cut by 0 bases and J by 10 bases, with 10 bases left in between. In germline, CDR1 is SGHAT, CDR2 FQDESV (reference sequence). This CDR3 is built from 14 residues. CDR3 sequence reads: CASSLADRGSPLHF. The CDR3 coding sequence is TGTGCCAGCAGCTTAGCCGACAGAGGATCACCCCTCCACTTT.

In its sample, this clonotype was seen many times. The CDR3 protein is CASSRAEKLFF. CDR3 DNA: TGTGCCAGCAGCCGTGCGGAAAAACTGTTTTTT. The chain employs TRBV11-2 and TRBJ1-4; D ambiguous. Between the trimmed V and J ends, which lost 5 bases and 8 bases, there was a span of 6 bases. Germline V gene sequence: CDR1 SGHAT, CDR2 FQNNGV. This CDR3 is built from 11 residues.

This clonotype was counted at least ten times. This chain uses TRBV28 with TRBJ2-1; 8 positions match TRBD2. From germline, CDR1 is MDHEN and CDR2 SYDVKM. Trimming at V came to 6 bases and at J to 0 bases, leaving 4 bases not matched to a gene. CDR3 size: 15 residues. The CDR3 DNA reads TGTGCCAGCAGGGCCGGGAGGGCCTCCTACAATGAGCAGTTCTTC. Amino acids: CASRAGRASYNEQFF.

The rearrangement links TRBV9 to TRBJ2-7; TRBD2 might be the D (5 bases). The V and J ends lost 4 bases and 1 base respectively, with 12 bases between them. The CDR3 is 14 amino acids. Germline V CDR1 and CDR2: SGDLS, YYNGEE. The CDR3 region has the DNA TGTGCCAGCAGCCCGTCGACTACTTCCTACGAGCAGTACTTC. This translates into CASSPSTTSYEQYF. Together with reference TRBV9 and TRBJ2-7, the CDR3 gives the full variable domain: DSGVTQTPKHLITATGQRVTLRCSPRSGDLSVYWYQQSLDQGLQFLIQYYNGEERAKGNILERFSAQQFPDLHSELNLSSLELGDSALYFCASSPSTTSYEQYFGPGTRLTVT.

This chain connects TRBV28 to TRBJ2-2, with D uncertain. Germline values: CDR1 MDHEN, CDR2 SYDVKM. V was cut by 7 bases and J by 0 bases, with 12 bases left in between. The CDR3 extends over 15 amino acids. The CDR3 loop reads CASTSGVANTGELFF. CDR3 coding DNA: TGTGCCAGCACCTCTGGGGTTGCGAACACCGGGGAGCTGTTTTTT.